One and the same sample provided the 9 T cell receptor beta chains below, sequenced in a study of control samples from healthy donors and cancer patients. The method was immunoSEQ multiplex PCR; TCRdb's version includes in-frame clones alone and lacks a portion of them. The sample has about 120,000 clones, over 90% seen once. The specimen sequenced was blood. These receptors all stem from a man aged 30 to 39 in good health.

This chain uses TRBV5-1 with TRBJ2-3, with 10 bases aligning to TRBD2. The germline CDR1 and CDR2 sequences are SGHRS and YFSETQ. CDR3 size: 16 residues. The V gene end was trimmed by 2 bases and the J gene end by 0 bases; junction bases not matched to a gene: 3. Here the CDR3 reads CASSFYSGGSTDTQYF. The CDR3 nucleotides read TGCGCCAGCAGCTTCTATAGCGGGGGGAGCACAGATACGCAGTATTTT.

Regarding this clone: One end of the junction varies from germline; a read error may be responsible. This chain connects TRBV18 to TRBJ2-3; 8 bases are shared with TRBD2. Germline values: CDR1 KGHSH, CDR2 LQKENI. The CDR3 contains 16 residues. The CDR3 bases are TGTGCCAGCTCATCTTTAGCGGGGCCAGTTTTCGATACACAGTATTTT. Translating it yields CASSSLAGPVFDTQYF.

This clone was detected once. The V and J genes are TRBV5-1 and TRBJ2-3, with D possibly being TRBD1 or TRBD2 (5 bases each). The V and J ends lost 4 bases and 4 bases respectively, with 13 bases between them. Germline V CDR1 and CDR2: SGHRS, YFSETQ. CDR3 length equals 14 residues. CDR3 in DNA: TGCGCCAGCAGCCTGACTCCGGGACCAGATACGCAGTATTTT. As protein: CASSLTPGPDTQYF.

The V gene is TRBV11-2, the J gene TRBJ2-5; no reliable D call. The V gene's germline CDR1 is SGHAT and CDR2 FQNNGV. This CDR3 is built from 14 residues. V was trimmed by 0 bases and J by 4 bases, leaving 9 bases between them. CDR3 DNA sequence: TGTGCCAGCAGCTTAGAAAGGAGTAGAGAGACCCAGTACTTC. Amino acid sequence: CASSLERSRETQYF.

Only a few counts were recorded for this clone. J is TRBJ1-1 and V is TRBV28, with D hard to call. The CDR3 sequence is 15 residues long. Trimming shortened V by 6 bases and J by 1 base, and 15 bases separated the two germline ends. Germline V CDR1 and CDR2: MDHEN, SYDVKM. The CDR3: CASRWQRAKNTEAFF. As DNA, the CDR3 is TGTGCCAGCAGATGGCAGAGGGCAAAGAACACTGAAGCTTTCTTT.

The chain couples TRBV6-5 to TRBJ1-6; D might be TRBD1 (6 bases). The CDR3 loop spans 16 amino acids. The V end lost 0 bases, the J end lost 9 bases, and 15 bases lay between the germline ends. Germline V CDR1 and CDR2: MNHEY, SVGAGI. The DNA for the CDR3 is TGTGCCAGCAGTTACTCCGGAACAGGGTCCCGTTCACCCCTCCACTTT. Its translation is CASSYSGTGSRSPLHF.

The rearrangement uses TRBV19 and TRBJ1-2, with 9 bases aligning to TRBD1. The CDR3 length is 14 residues. From germline, CDR1 is LNHDA and CDR2 SQIVND (reference sequence). Trimming removed 5 bases from V and 4 bases from J; junction bases left unmatched: 5. CDR3 nucleotides: TGTGCCAGTAGTCACGGACAGGGGATCTATGGCTACACCTTC. This translates into CASSHGQGIYGYTF.

Written as DNA, the CDR3 is TGTGCCAGCATTCCTCCGCCGCTACAGGGAAAGAGCTCCTACAATGAGCAGTTCTTC. This codes for CASIPPPLQGKSSYNEQFF. This rearrangement joins TRBV2 to TRBJ2-1, with D possibly matching TRBD1 (6 bases). The ends were cut back, 7 bases at V and 0 bases at J, with 25 bases in the middle. Germline V gene lookup returns CDR1 SNHLY and CDR2 FYNNEI. There are 19 residues in the CDR3.

The chain is built from TRBV10-2 and TRBJ2-2, with a tentative D call TRBD1 (5 bases). V was cut by 2 bases and J by 8 bases, with 9 bases left in between. CDR1 and CDR2 from the germline V gene are WSHSY and SAAADI. CDR3 length equals 13 residues. Here the CDR3 DNA reads TGCGCCAGCAGTGAGGGGGCTGGGGGGGAGCTGTTTTTT. It yields the protein CASSEGAGGELFF.